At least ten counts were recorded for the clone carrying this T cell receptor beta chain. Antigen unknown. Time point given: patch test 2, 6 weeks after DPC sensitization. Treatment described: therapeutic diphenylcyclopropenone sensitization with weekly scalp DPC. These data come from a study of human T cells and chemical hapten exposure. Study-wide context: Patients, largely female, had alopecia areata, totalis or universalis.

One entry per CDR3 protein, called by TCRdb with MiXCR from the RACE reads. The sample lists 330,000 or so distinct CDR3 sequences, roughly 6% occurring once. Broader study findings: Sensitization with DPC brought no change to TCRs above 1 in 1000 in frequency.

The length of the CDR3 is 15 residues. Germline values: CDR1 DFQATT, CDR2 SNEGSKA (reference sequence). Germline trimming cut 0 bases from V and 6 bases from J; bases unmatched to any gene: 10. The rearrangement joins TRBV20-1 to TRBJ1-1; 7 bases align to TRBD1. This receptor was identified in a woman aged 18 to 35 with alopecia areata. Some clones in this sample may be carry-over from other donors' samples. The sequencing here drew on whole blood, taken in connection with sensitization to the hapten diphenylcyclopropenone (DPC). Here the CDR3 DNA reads TGCAGTGCTAGAGATGACAGGGCCGTTGTTGCTGAAGCTTTCTTT. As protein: CSARDDRAVVAEAFF.